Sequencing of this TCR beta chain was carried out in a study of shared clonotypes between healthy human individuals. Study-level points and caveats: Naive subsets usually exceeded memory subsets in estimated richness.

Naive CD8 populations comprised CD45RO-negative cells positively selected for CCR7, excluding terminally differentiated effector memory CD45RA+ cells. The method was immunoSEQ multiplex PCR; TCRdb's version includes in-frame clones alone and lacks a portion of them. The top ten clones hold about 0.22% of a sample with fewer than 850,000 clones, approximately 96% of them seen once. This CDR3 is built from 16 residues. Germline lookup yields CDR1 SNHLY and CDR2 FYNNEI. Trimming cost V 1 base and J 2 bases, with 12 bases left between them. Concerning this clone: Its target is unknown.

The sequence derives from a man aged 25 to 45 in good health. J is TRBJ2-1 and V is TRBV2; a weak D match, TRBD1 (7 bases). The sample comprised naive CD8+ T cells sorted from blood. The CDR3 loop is CASSEGRGVPYNEQFF. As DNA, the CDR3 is TGTGCCAGCAGTGAAGGCAGGGGGGTACCCTACAATGAGCAGTTCTTC.